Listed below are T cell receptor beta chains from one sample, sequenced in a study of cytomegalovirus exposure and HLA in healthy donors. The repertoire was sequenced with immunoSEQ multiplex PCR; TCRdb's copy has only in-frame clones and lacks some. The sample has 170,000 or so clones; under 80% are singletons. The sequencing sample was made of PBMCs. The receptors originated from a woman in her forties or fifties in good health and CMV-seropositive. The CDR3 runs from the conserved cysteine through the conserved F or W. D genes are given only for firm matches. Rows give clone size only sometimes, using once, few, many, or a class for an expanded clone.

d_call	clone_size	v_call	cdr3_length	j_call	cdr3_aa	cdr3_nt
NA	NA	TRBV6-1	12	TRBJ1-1	CATSYWNTEAFF	TGTGCCACCTCTTACTGGAACACTGAAGCTTTCTTT
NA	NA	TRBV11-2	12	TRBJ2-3	CASSYSDRGQYF	TGTGCCAGCAGTTACTCCGATCGGGGGCAGTATTTT
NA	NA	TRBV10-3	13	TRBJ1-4	CATTDSQEEKLFF	TGTGCCACAACTGACAGTCAGGAGGAAAAACTGTTTTTT
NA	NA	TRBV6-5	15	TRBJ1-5	CASRTQGFGNQPQHF	TGTGCCAGCAGAACACAGGGTTTTGGCAATCAGCCCCAGCATTTT
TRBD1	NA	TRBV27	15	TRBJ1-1	CASTLGGTGYTEAFF	TGTGCCAGCACCTTGGGGGGGACAGGCTACACTGAAGCTTTCTTT
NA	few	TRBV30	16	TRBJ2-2	CAWKVTATPNTGELFF	TGTGCCTGGAAAGTGACAGCGACCCCGAACACCGGGGAGCTGTTTTTT
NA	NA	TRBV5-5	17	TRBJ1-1	CASSFRHLGPMNTEAFF	TGTGCCAGCAGCTTCCGACACCTTGGGCCTATGAACACTGAAGCTTTCTTT
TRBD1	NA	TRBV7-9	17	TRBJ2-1	CASSLTGARMSSNEQFF	TGTGCCAGCAGCTTGACAGGGGCGCGAATGTCTAGCAATGAGCAGTTCTTC
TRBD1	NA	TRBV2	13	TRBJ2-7	CASNRDRYYEQYF	TGTGCCAGCAACAGGGACAGATACTACGAGCAGTACTTC
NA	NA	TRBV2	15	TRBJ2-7	CASSEKVGRRGEQYF	TGTGCCAGCAGTGAGAAAGTGGGAAGGAGGGGCGAGCAGTACTTC
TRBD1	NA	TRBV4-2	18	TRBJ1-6	CASSQDPSGTGVWSPLHF	TGTGCCAGCAGCCAAGATCCCTCCGGGACAGGGGTATGGTCACCCCTCCACTTT
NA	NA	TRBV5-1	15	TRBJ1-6	CASSLQGGNNSPLHF	TGCGCCAGCAGCTTGCAGGGAGGGAATAATTCACCCCTCCACTTT
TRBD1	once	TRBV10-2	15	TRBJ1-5	CASSPPQGIGQPQHF	TGCGCCAGCAGTCCACCACAGGGGATTGGGCAGCCCCAGCATTTT
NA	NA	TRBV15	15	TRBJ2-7	CATSRDLGDHQEQYF	TGTGCCACCAGCAGAGATTTAGGAGATCATCAGGAGCAGTACTTC
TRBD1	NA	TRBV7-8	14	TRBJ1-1	CASSLDRVGTEAFF	TGTGCCAGCAGCTTGGACAGGGTCGGCACTGAAGCTTTCTTT
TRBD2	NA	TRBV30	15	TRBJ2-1	CAWSLSSGGAIQQFF	TGTGCCTGGAGTCTTTCTAGCGGGGGGGCGATCCAGCAGTTCTTC
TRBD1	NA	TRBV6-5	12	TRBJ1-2	CATTDRSNGYTF	TGTGCCACCACGGACAGGTCTAATGGCTACACCTTC
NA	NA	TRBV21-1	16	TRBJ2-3	CASSSHQGSSTDTQYF	TGTGCCAGCAGCAGCCACCAGGGGTCTAGCACAGATACGCAGTATTTT
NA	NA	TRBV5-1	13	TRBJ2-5	CASSVTVTEGQYF	TGCGCCAGCAGCGTTACCGTCACAGAGGGACAGTACTTC
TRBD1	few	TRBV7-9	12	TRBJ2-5	CSSSLNDRDQYF	TGTTCCAGCAGCTTGAATGACAGGGACCAGTACTTC
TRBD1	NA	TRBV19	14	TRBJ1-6	CASRLGTGGSPLHF	TGTGCCAGTAGGCTGGGGACAGGAGGATCACCCCTCCACTTT
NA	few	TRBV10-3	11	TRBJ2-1	CAISVREQQFF	TGTGCCATCAGTGTCCGGGAGCAGCAGTTCTTC
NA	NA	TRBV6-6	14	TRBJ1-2	CASSSLQGNYGYTF	TGTGCCAGCAGTTCTTTACAGGGTAACTATGGCTACACCTTC
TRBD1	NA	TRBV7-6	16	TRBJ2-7	CASSLEGGQAAYEQYF	TGTGCCAGCAGCTTAGAAGGCGGACAGGCGGCCTACGAGCAGTACTTC
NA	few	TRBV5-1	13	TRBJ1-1	CASSWGSGQLAFF	TGCGCCAGCAGCTGGGGCTCCGGACAGCTAGCTTTCTTT
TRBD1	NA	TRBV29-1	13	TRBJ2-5	CSVEKGQWETQYF	TGCAGCGTTGAAAAGGGACAGTGGGAGACCCAGTACTTC
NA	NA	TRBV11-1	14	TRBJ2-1	CASNAGRGYNEQFF	TGTGCCAGCAACGCCGGCAGGGGCTACAATGAGCAGTTCTTC
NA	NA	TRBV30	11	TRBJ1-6	CAWTVNSPLHF	TGTGCCTGGACAGTTAATTCACCCCTCCACTTT
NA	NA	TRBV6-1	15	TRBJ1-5	CASTLRGYSNQPQHF	TGTGCCAGCACCCTAAGAGGTTATAGCAATCAGCCCCAGCATTTT
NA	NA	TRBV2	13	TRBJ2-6	CASGTEGSNVLTF	TGTGCCAGCGGGACGGAGGGGTCCAACGTCCTGACTTTC
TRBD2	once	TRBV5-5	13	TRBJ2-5	CASSLTSRETQYF	TGTGCCAGCAGCCTGACTAGCCGAGAGACCCAGTACTTC
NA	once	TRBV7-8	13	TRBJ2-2	CASSTRVVGELFF	TGTGCCAGCAGCACCAGGGTGGTCGGGGAGCTGTTTTTT
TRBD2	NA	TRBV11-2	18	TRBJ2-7	CASSLVTSGGPITYEQYF	TGTGCCAGCAGCTTAGTAACTAGCGGGGGCCCAATAACCTACGAGCAGTACTTC
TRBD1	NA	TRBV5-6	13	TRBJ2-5	CASSFGQAETQYF	TGTGCCAGCAGCTTCGGACAGGCGGAGACCCAGTACTTC
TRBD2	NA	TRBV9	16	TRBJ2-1	CASSALSGGARDEQFF	TGTGCCAGCAGCGCTCTTAGCGGGGGGGCCAGGGATGAGCAGTTCTTC
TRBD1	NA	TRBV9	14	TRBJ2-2	CASSVTGVGGELFF	TGTGCCAGCAGCGTTACAGGGGTGGGCGGGGAGCTGTTTTTT
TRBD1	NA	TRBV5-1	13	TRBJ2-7	CASSFGTGYEQYF	TGCGCCAGCAGCTTTGGGACAGGCTACGAGCAGTACTTC
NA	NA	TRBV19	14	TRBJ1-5	CASSFGTQNQPQHF	TGTGCCAGTAGTTTCGGGACTCAAAATCAGCCCCAGCATTTT
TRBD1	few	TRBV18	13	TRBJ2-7	CASSSGQTYEQYF	TGTGCCAGCTCCTCGGGACAGACCTACGAGCAGTACTTC
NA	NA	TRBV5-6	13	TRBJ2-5	CASSLDRQETQYF	TGTGCCAGCAGCTTGGACAGACAAGAGACCCAGTACTTC
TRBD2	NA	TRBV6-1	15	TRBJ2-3	CASRLAGAGTDTQYF	TGTGCCAGCAGACTAGCGGGGGCGGGTACAGATACGCAGTATTTT
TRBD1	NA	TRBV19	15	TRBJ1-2	CASSMQGDDYYGYTF	TGTGCCAGTAGTATGCAGGGGGACGACTACTATGGCTACACCTTC
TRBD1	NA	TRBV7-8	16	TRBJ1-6	CASSDLRTGGNSPLHF	TGTGCCAGCAGCGACTTACGGACAGGGGGTAATTCACCCCTCCACTTT
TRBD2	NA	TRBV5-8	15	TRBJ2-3	CASSSAGIRTDTQYF	TGTGCCAGCAGCTCAGCGGGGATACGCACAGATACGCAGTATTTT
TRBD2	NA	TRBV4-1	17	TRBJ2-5	CASSQDRIAGGKETQYF	TGCGCCAGCAGCCAAGATCGAATAGCGGGGGGGAAAGAGACCCAGTACTTC
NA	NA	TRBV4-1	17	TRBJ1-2	CASSLPGGGRTNYGYTF	TGCGCCAGCAGCCTTCCCGGGGGAGGCCGTACTAACTATGGCTACACCTTC
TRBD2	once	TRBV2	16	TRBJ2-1	CASSDVGTSGNNEQFF	TGTGCCAGCAGTGATGTTGGGACTAGCGGAAACAATGAGCAGTTCTTC
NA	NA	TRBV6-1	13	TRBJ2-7	CASSELYLYEQYF	TGTGCCAGCAGTGAACTCTATCTCTACGAGCAGTACTTC
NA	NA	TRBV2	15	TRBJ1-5	CASTSALGNYQPQHF	TGTGCCAGCACGTCGGCCTTGGGCAATTACCAGCCCCAGCATTTT
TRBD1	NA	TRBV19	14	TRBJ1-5	CASNRGEGNQPQHF	TGTGCCAGTAACAGGGGCGAGGGCAATCAGCCCCAGCATTTT
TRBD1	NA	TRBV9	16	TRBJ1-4	CASSVASGGGGEKLFF	TGTGCCAGCAGCGTAGCTTCAGGGGGCGGCGGTGAAAAACTGTTTTTT
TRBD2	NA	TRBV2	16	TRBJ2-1	CASSEKAGWSYNEQFF	TGTGCCAGCAGTGAAAAAGCGGGGTGGTCCTACAATGAGCAGTTCTTC